This T cell receptor (beta chain) was obtained from a study of T cell responses to AZD1222 COVID-19 vaccine. Whole-study findings and limits: Spike-wide coverage was observed for vaccine-associated CD4 TCRs, with dominant responses at 160-218 and 743-854.

On this clone itself: The antigen is undetermined.

Germline loops: CDR1 LNHDA, CDR2 SQIVND (reference sequence). V lost 6 bases to trimming and J lost 4 bases, with 16 bases between them. The CDR3 consists of 15 residues. Assay: immunoSEQ multiplex PCR; the TCRdb copy retains only in-frame clones and omits some. The sample has 75,000 to 100,000 clones; 75% to 90% are singletons. The sequence was collected from an adult in good health. The sample here was peripheral blood, taken on day 0 of AZD1222 vaccination. This chain connects TRBV19 to TRBJ2-1; D might be TRBD1 or TRBD2, each matching 6 bases. CDR3 protein: CASRSLGGIYNEQFF. In DNA, the CDR3 is TGTGCCAGTAGGTCCCTGGGGGGCATATACAATGAGCAGTTCTTC.